The T cell receptor beta chain under discussion was sequenced for a study of T-cell memory formation after mild COVID-19. The CDR3 is 13 amino acids. Germline lookup yields CDR1 DFQATT and CDR2 SNEGSKA (reference sequence). Trimming left V 5 bases short and J 4 bases short, with 14 bases between. 5'RACE with constant-segment primers built TCRalpha and TCRbeta cDNA libraries with UMIs. From the 5' RACE reads, TCRdb called clonotypes with MiXCR, one entry per CDR3 protein. The sample carries 300,000 to 400,000 distinct CDR3 sequences, roughly 15% recorded once. The clonotype comes from a man younger than 30 who had mild COVID-19 (a few samples of this study predate the infection). Cell type and time point are not known. Material: PBMCs or a T cell subset sorted from them (not recorded which). J is TRBJ1-2 and V is TRBV20-1, with TRBD1 as a possible D gene (6 bases). CDR3: CSAPAGTSYGYTF. The CDR3 DNA follows: TGCAGTGCTCCGGCCGGGACAAGCTATGGCTACACCTTC.